Listed below are T cell receptor beta chains from one sample, sequenced in a study of beta chain features in type 1 diabetes. TCRdb's table, derived via immunoSEQ multiplex PCR, lists solely in-frame clones and lacks some. The table records approximately 250,000 clones, roughly 17% of them present only once. Sequencing input: naive CD4+ T cells from blood. The receptors shown here come from a man aged 25 to 45 with type 1 diabetes. Both conserved end residues are part of each CDR3. The D gene is left open where the match is weak. Not all rows give a size; the values are once, few, many and, for expanded clones, a class.

>TRBD1|.|TRBV29-1|TRBJ2-5
CSDKQGQGETQYF
TGCAGCGACAAACAGGGGCAAGGGGAGACCCAGTACTTC
>.|.|TRBV5-1|TRBJ2-1
CASSLVGSHNEQFF
TGCGCCAGCAGCTTGGTAGGATCTCACAATGAGCAGTTCTTC
>.|.|TRBV5-1|TRBJ2-7
CASSQGTSYEQYF
TGCGCCAGCAGCCAAGGGACTTCTTACGAGCAGTACTTC
>.|.|TRBV10-3|TRBJ2-1
CAISELLAERQFF
TGTGCCATCAGTGAACTGCTAGCAGAGAGGCAGTTCTTC
>.|.|TRBV29-1|TRBJ1-1
CSVQTTANTEAFF
TGCAGCGTCCAAACAACAGCGAACACTGAAGCTTTCTTT
>.|few|TRBV4-2|TRBJ2-5
CASSQSETQYF
TGTGCCAGCAGCCAAAGTGAGACCCAGTACTTC
>.|.|TRBV10-3|TRBJ1-1
CAISVAELATEAFF
TGTGCCATCAGTGTGGCGGAGCTTGCGACTGAAGCTTTCTTT
>.|few|TRBV7-2|TRBJ2-7
CASSLGGTPSYYEQYF
TGTGCCAGCAGCTTGGGCGGGACCCCTTCTTATTACGAGCAGTACTTC
>TRBD1|.|TRBV7-2|TRBJ1-1
CASSRGQGYTEAFF
TGTGCCAGCAGCCGGGGACAGGGCTACACTGAAGCTTTCTTT
>.|few|TRBV29-1|TRBJ2-3
CSVEETPETRDTQYF
TGCAGCGTTGAAGAGACACCTGAAACAAGGGATACGCAGTATTTT
>.|few|TRBV14|TRBJ2-4
CASSYSAGAKNIQYF
TGTGCCAGCAGCTACAGTGCGGGAGCCAAAAACATTCAGTACTTC
>TRBD1|.|TRBV4-2|TRBJ1-2
CASSQDRVDNYGYTF
TGTGCCAGCAGCCAGGACAGGGTCGACAACTATGGCTACACCTTC
>TRBD2|few|TRBV29-1|TRBJ2-7
CSVVLAGYEQYF
TGCAGCGTTGTCCTAGCGGGCTACGAGCAGTACTTC
>.|.|TRBV4-3|TRBJ2-1
CASSPDPGPGNEQFF
TGCGCCAGCAGCCCCGACCCGGGGCCGGGCAATGAGCAGTTCTTC
>TRBD1|.|TRBV28|TRBJ2-7
CASTGTGNYEQYF
TGTGCCAGCACCGGGACAGGGAACTACGAGCAGTACTTC
>.|.|TRBV7-9|TRBJ2-1
CASSRRGGISYNEQFF
TGTGCCAGCAGCCGCCGTGGCGGGATCTCCTACAATGAGCAGTTCTTC
>TRBD1|.|TRBV4-1|TRBJ2-7
CASSQRNRDRGSEQYF
TGCGCCAGCAGCCAGAGAAACCGGGACAGGGGTAGCGAGCAGTACTTC
>.|.|TRBV30|TRBJ1-5
CAWSRLENQPQHF
TGTGCCTGGAGTCGCTTAGAGAATCAGCCCCAGCATTTT
>TRBD1|.|TRBV27|TRBJ2-1
CASSLLGDRQFF
TGTGCCAGCAGTTTACTCGGGGACAGGCAGTTCTTC
>TRBD1|few|TRBV28|TRBJ1-2
CASSTTGELGYTF
TGTGCCAGCAGTACGACAGGGGAGTTGGGCTACACCTTC
>.|few|TRBV15|TRBJ1-5
CATSRERESNQPQHF
TGTGCCACCAGCAGAGAAAGGGAGAGCAATCAGCCCCAGCATTTT
>.|few|TRBV4-3|TRBJ2-1
CASSQEGDYYNEQFF
TGCGCCAGCAGCCAAGAGGGAGACTACTACAATGAGCAGTTCTTC
>.|few|TRBV4-1|TRBJ2-4
CASSQKPLGVAKNIQYF
TGCGCCAGCAGCCAAAAGCCCTTGGGGGTAGCCAAAAACATTCAGTACTTC
>TRBD1|few|TRBV27|TRBJ1-1
CASSLSNRGSTEAFF
TGTGCCAGCAGTTTATCAAACAGGGGGAGTACTGAAGCTTTCTTT
>TRBD2|.|TRBV7-6|TRBJ2-5
CASSPVSGSQETQYF
TGTGCCAGCAGCCCGGTTAGCGGGAGCCAAGAGACCCAGTACTTC
>.|.|TRBV4-2|TRBJ2-3
CASSQDGSGSTDTQYF
TGTGCCAGCAGCCAAGATGGTTCCGGGAGCACAGATACGCAGTATTTT
>.|.|TRBV25-1|TRBJ1-4
CASSEHSVEKLFF
TGTGCCAGCAGTGAGCACAGCGTTGAAAAACTGTTTTTT
>.|.|TRBV7-6|TRBJ2-4
CASSRSAGGPGYIQYF
TGTGCCAGCAGCCGCTCCGCCGGAGGGCCGGGTTACATTCAGTACTTC
>.|.|TRBV5-4|TRBJ1-3
CASSPSGTPGNTIYF
TGTGCCAGCAGTCCGTCCGGGACACCTGGAAACACCATATATTTT
>.|few|TRBV30|TRBJ1-2
CAWSVLNYGYTF
TGTGCCTGGAGTGTACTAAACTATGGCTACACCTTC
>.|.|TRBV13|TRBJ2-4
CASSLAGTGRIYF
TGTGCCAGCAGCTTAGCAGGCACGGGACGGATATACTTC
>TRBD1|few|TRBV30|TRBJ2-7
CAWGDGTGVGEQYF
TGTGCCTGGGGAGACGGGACAGGGGTAGGCGAGCAGTACTTC
>.|.|TRBV28|TRBJ2-7
CASSLGTFRSYEQYF
TGTGCCAGCAGTTTAGGGACATTCCGCTCCTACGAGCAGTACTTC
>TRBD1|few|TRBV13|TRBJ1-2
CASSRTGDSGGYTF
TGTGCCAGCAGCCGGACAGGGGATAGCGGTGGCTACACCTTC
>TRBD1|few|TRBV29-1|TRBJ1-2
CSVNRGQDHYGYTF
TGCAGCGTGAACCGGGGACAGGACCACTATGGCTACACCTTC
>TRBD2|few|TRBV29-1|TRBJ2-6
CSVEASGKHSGANVLTF
TGCAGCGTTGAGGCTAGCGGGAAGCATTCTGGGGCCAACGTCCTGACTTTC
>.|.|TRBV2|TRBJ2-1
CASSLGLEQFF
TGTGCCAGCAGCCTGGGCCTAGAGCAGTTCTTC
>TRBD2|few|TRBV7-2|TRBJ2-3
CASSPTSGRVNTDTQYF
TGTGCCAGCAGCCCAACTAGCGGGAGGGTAAACACAGATACGCAGTATTTT
>.|.|TRBV4-3|TRBJ2-3
CASSFLASDTQYF
TGCGCCAGCAGTTTTCTAGCTTCAGATACGCAGTATTTT
>.|.|TRBV7-2|TRBJ2-1
CASSSRAGANNEQFF
TGTGCCAGCAGCTCCCGGGCGGGGGCCAACAATGAGCAGTTCTTC
>.|.|TRBV30|TRBJ1-2
CAWTRVWGVGGYTF
TGTGCCTGGACCAGGGTCTGGGGCGTGGGTGGCTACACCTTC
>.|.|TRBV29-1|TRBJ1-2
CSVVGPTAALNYGYTF
TGCAGCGTTGTGGGTCCGACAGCCGCCCTTAACTATGGCTACACCTTC
>TRBD2|.|TRBV30|TRBJ2-7
CAWSVGGSGEQYF
TGTGCCTGGAGTGTAGGCGGGAGTGGCGAGCAGTACTTC
>.|.|TRBV9|TRBJ1-1
CASSAGRWNTEAFF
TGTGCCAGCAGCGCGGGACGATGGAACACTGAAGCTTTCTTT
>TRBD1|.|TRBV12-5|TRBJ1-2
CASGLGDRAYGYTF
TGTGCTAGTGGTTTAGGGGACAGGGCCTATGGCTACACCTTC